This TCR beta chain was identified during a study of blood T cells in healthy people across ages. Overall study: Template switching recovered approximately one barcoded beta molecule for every two T cells.

Study-wide points: The study found more naive CD4+ cells and higher diversity in long-lived than aged donors.

The CDR3 length is 11 residues. CDR1 and CDR2 (germline): SQVTM, ANQGSEA. Trimming removed 7 bases from V and 8 bases from J, with 12 bases in between. It was with a sample-barcoded 5' primer and a J-beta primer mix that a second PCR of roughly 7 to 12 cycles was run. Each CDR3 protein is one row after TCRdb ran MiXCR on the 5' RACE reads. The data show some 710,000 distinct CDR3 sequences, with about 47% seen just once and over 15% held by the top ten. This clonotype has ten or more counts. What it binds is unknown. Sequencing was done on a sample of blood. The chain employs TRBV29-1 and TRBJ2-4; D may correspond to TRBD1 or TRBD2 (5 bases each). The TCR was taken from a man at least 80 years old in good health. This CDR3 is CSGGTADIQYF. DNA for the CDR3: TGCAGCGGAGGGACCGCCGACATTCAGTACTTC.